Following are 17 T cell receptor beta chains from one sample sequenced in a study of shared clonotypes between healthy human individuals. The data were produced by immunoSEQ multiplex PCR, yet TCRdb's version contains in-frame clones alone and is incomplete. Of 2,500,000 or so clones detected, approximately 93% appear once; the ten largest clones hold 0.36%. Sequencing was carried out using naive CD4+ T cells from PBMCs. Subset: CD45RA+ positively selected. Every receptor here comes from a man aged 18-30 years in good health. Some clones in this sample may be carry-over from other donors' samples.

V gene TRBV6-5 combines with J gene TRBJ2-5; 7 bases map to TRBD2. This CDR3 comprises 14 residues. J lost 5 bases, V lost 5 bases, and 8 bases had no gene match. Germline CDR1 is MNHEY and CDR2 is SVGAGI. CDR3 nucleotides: TGTGCCAGCAGTACCGGGGACTACGCGGAGACCCAGTACTTC. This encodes CASSTGDYAETQYF.

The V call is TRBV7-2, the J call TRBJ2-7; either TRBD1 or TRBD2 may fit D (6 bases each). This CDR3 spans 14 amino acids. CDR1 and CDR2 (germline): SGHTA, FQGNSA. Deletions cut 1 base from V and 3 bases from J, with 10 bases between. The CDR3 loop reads CASSLGGDIYEQYF. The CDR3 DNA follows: TGTGCCAGCAGCTTAGGGGGGGACATCTACGAGCAGTACTTC.

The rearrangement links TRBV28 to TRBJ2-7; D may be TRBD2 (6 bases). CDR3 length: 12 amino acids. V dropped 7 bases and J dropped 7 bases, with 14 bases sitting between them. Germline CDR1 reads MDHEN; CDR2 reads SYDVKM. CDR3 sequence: CASKLLAGEQYF. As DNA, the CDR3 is TGTGCCAGCAAGCTACTAGCAGGGGAGCAGTACTTC.

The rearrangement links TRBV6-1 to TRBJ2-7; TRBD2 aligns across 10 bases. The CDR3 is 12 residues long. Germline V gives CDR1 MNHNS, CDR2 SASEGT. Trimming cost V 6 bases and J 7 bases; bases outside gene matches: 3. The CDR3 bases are TGTGCCAGCAGCCTACTAGCGGGGGAGCAGTACTTC. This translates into CASSLLAGEQYF.

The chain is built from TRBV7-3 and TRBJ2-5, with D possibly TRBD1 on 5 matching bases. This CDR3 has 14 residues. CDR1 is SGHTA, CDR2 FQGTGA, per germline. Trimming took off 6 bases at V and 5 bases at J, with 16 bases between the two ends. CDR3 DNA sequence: TGTGCCAGCAGTTCACCCGGACAAGGGGAGACCCAGTACTTC. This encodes CASSSPGQGETQYF. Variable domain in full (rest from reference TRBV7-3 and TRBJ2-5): GAGVSQTPSNKVTEKGKYVELRCDPISGHTALYWYRQSLGQGPEFLIYFQGTGAADDSGLPNDRFFAVRPEGSVSTLKIQRTERGDSAVYLCASSSPGQGETQYFGPGTRLLVL.

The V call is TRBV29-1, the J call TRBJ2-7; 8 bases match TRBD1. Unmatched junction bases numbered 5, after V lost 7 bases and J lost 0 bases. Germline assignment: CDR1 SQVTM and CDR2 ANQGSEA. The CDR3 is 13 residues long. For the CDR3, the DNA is TGCAGCGCGAACAGGGGGAGCTCCTACGAGCAGTACTTC. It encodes CSANRGSSYEQYF.

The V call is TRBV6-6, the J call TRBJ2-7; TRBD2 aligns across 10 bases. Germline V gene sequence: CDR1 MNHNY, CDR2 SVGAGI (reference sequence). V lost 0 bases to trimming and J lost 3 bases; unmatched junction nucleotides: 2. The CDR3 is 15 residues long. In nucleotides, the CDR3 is TGTGCCAGCAGTTACTCGGCTAGCGGGAGCTACGAGCAGTACTTC. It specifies CASSYSASGSYEQYF.

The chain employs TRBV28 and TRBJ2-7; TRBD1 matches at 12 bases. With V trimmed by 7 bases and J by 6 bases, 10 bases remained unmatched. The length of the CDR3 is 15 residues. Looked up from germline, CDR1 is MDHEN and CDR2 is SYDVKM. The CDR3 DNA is TGTGCCAGCACCCTTCGGGGGACAGGGGGCTTCGAGCAGTACTTC. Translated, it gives CASTLRGTGGFEQYF.

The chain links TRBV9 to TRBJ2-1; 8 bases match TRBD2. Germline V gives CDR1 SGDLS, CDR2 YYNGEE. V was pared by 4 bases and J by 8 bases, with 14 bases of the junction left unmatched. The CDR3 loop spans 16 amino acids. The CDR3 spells CASSTRSGSQSDEQFF. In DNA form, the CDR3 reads TGTGCCAGCAGCACTCGGAGCGGGAGTCAAAGCGATGAGCAGTTCTTC.

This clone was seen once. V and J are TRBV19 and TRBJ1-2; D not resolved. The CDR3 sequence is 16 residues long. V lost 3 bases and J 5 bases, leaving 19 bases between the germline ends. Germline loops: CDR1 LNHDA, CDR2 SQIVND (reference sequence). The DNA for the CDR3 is TGTGCCAGTAGTATCTGGTTCCACCGACCACCGTATGGCTACACCTTC. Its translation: CASSIWFHRPPYGYTF.

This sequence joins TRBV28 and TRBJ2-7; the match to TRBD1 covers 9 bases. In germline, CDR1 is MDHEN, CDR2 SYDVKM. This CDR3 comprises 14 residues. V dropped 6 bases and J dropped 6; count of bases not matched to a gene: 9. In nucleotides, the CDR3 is TGTGCCAGCAGGCCACCTCCGGGACAGGGCGAGCAGTACTTC. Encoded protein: CASRPPPGQGEQYF.

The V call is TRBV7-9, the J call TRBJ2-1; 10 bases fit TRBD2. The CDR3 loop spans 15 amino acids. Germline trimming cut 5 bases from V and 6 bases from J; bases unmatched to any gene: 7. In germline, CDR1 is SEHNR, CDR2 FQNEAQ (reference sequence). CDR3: CASSPGTSVSNEQFF. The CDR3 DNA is TGTGCCAGCAGCCCCGGGACTAGCGTTTCCAATGAGCAGTTCTTC.

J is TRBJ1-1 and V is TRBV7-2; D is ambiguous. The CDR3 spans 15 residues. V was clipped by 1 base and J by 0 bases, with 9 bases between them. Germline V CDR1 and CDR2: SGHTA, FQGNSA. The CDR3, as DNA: TGTGCCAGCAGCTTAGTAAAGACGGTGAACACTGAAGCTTTCTTT. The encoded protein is CASSLVKTVNTEAFF.

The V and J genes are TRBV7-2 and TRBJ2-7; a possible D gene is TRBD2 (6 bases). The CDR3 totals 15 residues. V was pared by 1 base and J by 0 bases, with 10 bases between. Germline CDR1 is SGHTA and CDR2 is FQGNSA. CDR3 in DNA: TGTGCCAGCAGCTTAGTTAGGCGGGGCTCCTACGAGCAGTACTTC. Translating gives CASSLVRRGSYEQYF. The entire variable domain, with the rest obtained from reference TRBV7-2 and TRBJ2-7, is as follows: GAGVSQSPSNKVTEKGKDVELRCDPISGHTALYWYRQSLGQGLEFLIYFQGNSAPDKSGLPSDRFSAERTGGSVSTLTIQRTQQEDSAVYLCASSLVRRGSYEQYFGPGTRLTVT.

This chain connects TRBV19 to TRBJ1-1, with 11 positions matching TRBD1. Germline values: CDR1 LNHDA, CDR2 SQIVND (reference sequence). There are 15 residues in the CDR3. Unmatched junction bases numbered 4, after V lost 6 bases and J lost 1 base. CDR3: CASRGQGEWNTEAFF. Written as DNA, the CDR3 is TGTGCCAGTAGGGGACAGGGGGAGTGGAACACTGAAGCTTTCTTT.

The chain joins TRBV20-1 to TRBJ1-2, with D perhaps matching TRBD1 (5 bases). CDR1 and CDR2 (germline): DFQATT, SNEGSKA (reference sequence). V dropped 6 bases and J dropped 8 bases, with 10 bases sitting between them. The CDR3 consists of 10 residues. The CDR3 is CSAGDRGYTF. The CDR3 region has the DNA TGCAGTGCGGGGGACCGAGGCTACACCTTC.

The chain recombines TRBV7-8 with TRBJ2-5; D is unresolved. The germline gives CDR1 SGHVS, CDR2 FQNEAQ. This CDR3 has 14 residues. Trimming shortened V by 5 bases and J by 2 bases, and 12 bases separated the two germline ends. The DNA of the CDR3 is TGTGCCAGCAGCCAAAGGGCAACTCAAGAGACCCAGTACTTC. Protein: CASSQRATQETQYF.